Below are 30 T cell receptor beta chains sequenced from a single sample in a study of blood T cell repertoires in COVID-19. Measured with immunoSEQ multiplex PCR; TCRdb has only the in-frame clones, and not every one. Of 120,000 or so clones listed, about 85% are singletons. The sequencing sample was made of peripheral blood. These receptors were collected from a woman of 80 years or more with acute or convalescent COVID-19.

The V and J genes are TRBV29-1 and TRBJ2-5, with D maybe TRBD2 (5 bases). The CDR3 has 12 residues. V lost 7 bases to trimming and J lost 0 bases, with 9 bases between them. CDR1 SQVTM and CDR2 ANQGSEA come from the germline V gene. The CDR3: CSAWEYQETQYF. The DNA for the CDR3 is TGCAGCGCCTGGGAGTACCAAGAGACCCAGTACTTC. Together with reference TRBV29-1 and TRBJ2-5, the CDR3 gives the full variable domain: SAVISQKPSRDICQRGTSLTIQCQVDSQVTMMFWYRQQPGQSLTLIATANQGSEATYESGFVIDKFPISRPNLTFSTLTVSNMSPEDSSIYLCSAWEYQETQYFGPGTRLLVL.

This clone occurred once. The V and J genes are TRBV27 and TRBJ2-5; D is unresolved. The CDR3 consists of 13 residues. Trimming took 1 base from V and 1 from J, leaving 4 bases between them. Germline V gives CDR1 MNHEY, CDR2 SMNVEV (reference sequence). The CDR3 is CASSLYSQETQYF. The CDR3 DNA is TGTGCCAGCAGTTTATACAGCCAAGAGACCCAGTACTTC.

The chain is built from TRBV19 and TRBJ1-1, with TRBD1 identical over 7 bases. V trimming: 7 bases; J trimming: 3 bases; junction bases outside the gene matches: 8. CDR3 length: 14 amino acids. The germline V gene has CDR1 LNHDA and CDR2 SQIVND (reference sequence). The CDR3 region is CASIPTGFDTEAFF. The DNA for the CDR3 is TGTGCCAGTATACCGACAGGGTTTGACACTGAAGCTTTCTTT.

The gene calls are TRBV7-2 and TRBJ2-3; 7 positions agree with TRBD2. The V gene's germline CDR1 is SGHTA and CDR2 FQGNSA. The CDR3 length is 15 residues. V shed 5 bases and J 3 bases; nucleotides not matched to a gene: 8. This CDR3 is CASSPVGGGTDTQYF. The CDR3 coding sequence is TGTGCCAGCAGCCCAGTGGGGGGGGGAACAGATACGCAGTATTTT.

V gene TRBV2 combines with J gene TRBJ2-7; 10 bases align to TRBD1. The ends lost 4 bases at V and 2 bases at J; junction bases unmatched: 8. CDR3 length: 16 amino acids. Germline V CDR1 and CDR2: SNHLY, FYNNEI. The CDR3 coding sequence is TGTGCCAGCAGTGTGACAGGGGGCGGAGCCCCCTACGAGCAGTACGTC. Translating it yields CASSVTGGGAPYEQYV.

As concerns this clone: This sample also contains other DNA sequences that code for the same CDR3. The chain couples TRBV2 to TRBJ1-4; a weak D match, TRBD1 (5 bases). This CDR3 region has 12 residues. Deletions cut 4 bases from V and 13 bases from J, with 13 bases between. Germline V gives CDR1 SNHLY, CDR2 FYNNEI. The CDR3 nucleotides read TGTGCCAGCAGTGCAATGTTTCAGGGACTGTTTTTT. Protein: CASSAMFQGLFF.

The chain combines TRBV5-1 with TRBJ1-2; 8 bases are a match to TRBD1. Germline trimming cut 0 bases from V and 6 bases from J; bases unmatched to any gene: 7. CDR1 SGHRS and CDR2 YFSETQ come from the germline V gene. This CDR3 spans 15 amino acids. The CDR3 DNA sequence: TGCGCCAGCAGCTTGGGACAGGGGCTTTTGAATGGCTACACCTTC. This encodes CASSLGQGLLNGYTF.

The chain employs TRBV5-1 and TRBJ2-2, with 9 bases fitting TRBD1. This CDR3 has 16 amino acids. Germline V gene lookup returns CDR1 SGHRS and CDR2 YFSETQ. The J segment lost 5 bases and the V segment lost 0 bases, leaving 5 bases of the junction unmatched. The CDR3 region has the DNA TGCGCCAGCAGCTTGGGAGTGGGACAGGGTACCGGGGAGCTGTTTTTT. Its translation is CASSLGVGQGTGELFF.

CDR3 sequence reads: CASSPRGSGNTIYF. CDR3 bases: TGTGCCAGCAGCCCCCGAGGCTCTGGAAACACCATATATTTT. V usage is TRBV7-3 and J usage is TRBJ1-3; D is uncertain. Trimming pared 5 bases from V and 0 bases from J, leaving 8 bases between. The CDR3 is 14 amino acids. Per the germline V gene, CDR1 is SGHTA and CDR2 is FQGTGA.

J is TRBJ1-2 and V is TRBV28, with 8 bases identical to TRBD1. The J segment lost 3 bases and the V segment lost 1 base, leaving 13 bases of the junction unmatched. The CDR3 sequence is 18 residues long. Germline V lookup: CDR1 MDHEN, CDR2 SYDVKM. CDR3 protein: CASSLSLRDRTTDYGYTF. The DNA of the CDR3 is TGTGCCAGCAGTTTATCCTTACGGGACAGGACGACCGACTATGGCTACACCTTC.

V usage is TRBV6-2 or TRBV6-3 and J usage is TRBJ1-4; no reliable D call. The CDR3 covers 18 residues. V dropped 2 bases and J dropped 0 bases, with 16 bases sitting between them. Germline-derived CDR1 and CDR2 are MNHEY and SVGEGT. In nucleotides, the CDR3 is TGTGCCAGCAGTTACCTCCAGGCGAAAGGAACAACTAATGAAAAACTGTTTTTT. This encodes CASSYLQAKGTTNEKLFF.

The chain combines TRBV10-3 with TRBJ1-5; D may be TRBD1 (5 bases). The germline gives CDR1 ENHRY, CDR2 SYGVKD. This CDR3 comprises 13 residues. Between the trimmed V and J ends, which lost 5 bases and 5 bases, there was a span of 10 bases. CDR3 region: CAISRGVDQPQHF. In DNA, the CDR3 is TGTGCCATCAGTCGGGGGGTGGATCAGCCCCAGCATTTT.

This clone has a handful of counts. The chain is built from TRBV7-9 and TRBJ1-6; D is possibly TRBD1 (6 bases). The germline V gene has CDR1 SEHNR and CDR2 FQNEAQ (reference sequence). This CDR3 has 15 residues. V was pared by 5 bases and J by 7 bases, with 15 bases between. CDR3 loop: CASSPRAQGNSPLHF. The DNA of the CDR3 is TGTGCCAGCAGCCCGCGGGCCCAGGGGAATTCACCCCTCCACTTT.

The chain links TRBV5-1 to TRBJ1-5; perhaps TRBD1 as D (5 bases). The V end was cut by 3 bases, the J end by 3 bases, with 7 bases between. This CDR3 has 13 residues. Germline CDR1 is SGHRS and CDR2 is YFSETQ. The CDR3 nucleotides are TGCGCCAGCAGCTCGACAGTCAATCAGCCCCAGCATTTT. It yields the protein CASSSTVNQPQHF.

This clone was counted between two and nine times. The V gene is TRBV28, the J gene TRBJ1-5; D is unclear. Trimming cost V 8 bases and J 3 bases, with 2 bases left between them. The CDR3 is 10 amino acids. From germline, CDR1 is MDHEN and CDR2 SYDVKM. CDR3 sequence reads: CASHNQPQHF. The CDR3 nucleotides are TGTGCCAGCCACAATCAGCCCCAGCATTTT. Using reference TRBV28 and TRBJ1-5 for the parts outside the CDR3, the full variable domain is DVKVTQSSRYLVKRTGEKVFLECVQDMDHENMFWYRQDPGLGLRLIYFSYDVKMKEKGDIPEGYSVSREKKERFSLILESASTNQTSMYLCASHNQPQHFGDGTRLSIL.

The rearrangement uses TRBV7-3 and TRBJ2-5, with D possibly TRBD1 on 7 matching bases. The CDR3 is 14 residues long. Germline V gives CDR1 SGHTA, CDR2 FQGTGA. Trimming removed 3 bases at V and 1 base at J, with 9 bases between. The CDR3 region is CASSFQGGQETQYF. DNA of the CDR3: TGTGCCAGCAGCTTTCAGGGGGGCCAAGAGACCCAGTACTTC.

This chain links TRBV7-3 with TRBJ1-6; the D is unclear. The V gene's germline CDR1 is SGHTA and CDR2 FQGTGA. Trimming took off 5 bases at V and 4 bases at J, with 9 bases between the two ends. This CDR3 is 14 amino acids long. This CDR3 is CASSPGPYNSPLHF. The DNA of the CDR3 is TGTGCCAGCAGCCCGGGTCCTTATAATTCACCCCTCCACTTT.

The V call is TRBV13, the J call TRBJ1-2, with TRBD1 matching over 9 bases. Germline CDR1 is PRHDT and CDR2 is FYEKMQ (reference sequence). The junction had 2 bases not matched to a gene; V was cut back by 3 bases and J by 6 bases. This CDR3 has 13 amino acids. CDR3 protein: CASSLGQGDGYTF. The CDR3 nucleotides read TGTGCCAGCAGCTTGGGACAGGGCGATGGCTACACCTTC. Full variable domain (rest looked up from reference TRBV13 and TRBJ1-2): AAGVIQSPRHLIKEKRETATLKCYPIPRHDTVYWYQQGPGQDPQFLISFYEKMQSDKGSIPDRFSAQQFSDYHSELNMSSLELGDSALYFCASSLGQGDGYTFGSGTRLTVV.

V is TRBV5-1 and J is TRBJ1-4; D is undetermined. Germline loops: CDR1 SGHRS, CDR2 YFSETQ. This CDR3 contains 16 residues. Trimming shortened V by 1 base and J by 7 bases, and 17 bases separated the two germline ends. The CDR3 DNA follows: TGCGCCAGCAGCTTGCCACCCCCCGCGGGAGGTGAAAAACTGTTTTTT. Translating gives CASSLPPPAGGEKLFF.

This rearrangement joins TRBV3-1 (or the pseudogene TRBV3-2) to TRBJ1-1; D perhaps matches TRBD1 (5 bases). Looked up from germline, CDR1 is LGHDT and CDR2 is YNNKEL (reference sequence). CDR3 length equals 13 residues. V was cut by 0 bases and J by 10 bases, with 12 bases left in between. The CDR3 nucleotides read TGTGCCAGCAGCCAAGATAGGGGAGGGGCAGCTTTCTTT. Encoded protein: CASSQDRGGAAFF.

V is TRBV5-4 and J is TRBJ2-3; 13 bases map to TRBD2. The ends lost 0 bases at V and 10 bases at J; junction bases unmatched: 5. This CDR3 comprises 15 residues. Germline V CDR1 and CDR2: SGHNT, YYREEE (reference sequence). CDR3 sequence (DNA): TGTGCCAGCAGCTTGGGACTAGCGGGGGGTCAAGCGCAGTATTTT. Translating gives CASSLGLAGGQAQYF.

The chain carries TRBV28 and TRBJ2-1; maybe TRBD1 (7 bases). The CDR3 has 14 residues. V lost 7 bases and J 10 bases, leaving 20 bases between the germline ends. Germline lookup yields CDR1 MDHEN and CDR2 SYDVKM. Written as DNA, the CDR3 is TGTGCCAGCAAGGGGGCGGGGACCCGGCTAGAGCAGTTCTTC. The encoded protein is CASKGAGTRLEQFF. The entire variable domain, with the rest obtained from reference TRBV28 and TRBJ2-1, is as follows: DVKVTQSSRYLVKRTGEKVFLECVQDMDHENMFWYRQDPGLGLRLIYFSYDVKMKEKGDIPEGYSVSREKKERFSLILESASTNQTSMYLCASKGAGTRLEQFFGPGTRLTVL.

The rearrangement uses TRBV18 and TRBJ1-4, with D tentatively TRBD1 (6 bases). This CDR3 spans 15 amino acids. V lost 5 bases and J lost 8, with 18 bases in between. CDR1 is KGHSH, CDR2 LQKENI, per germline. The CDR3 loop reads CASSMRTSGEEKLFF. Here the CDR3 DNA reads TGTGCCAGCTCAATGAGGACGTCAGGGGAGGAAAAACTGTTTTTT.

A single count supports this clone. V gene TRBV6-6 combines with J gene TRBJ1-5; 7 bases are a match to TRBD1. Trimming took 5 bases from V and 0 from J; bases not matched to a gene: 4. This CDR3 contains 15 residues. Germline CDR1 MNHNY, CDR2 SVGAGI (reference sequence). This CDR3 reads CASSGQVNSNQPQHF. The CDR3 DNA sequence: TGTGCCAGCAGTGGACAGGTTAATAGCAATCAGCCCCAGCATTTT.

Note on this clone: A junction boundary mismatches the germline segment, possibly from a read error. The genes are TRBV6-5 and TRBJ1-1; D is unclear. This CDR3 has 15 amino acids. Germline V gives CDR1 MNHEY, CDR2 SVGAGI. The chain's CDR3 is CASSLSQRLNIEAFF. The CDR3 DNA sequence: TGTGCCAGCAGCCTGTCTCAGCGGCTTAACATTGAAGCTTTCTTT.

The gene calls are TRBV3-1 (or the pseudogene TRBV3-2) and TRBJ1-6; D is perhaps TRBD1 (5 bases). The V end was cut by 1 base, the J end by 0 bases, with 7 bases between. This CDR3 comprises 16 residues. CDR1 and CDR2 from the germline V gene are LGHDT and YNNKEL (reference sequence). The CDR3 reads CASSQGQSSYNSPLHF. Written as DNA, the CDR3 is TGTGCCAGCAGCCAAGGACAGAGCTCCTATAATTCACCCCTCCACTTT.

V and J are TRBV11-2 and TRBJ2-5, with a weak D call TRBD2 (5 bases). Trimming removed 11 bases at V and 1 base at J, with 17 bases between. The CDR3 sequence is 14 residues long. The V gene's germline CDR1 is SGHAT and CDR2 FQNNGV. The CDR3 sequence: CASHPGSAQETQYF. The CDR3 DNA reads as TGTGCCTCTCATCCGGGGTCGGCCCAAGAGACCCAGTACTTC.

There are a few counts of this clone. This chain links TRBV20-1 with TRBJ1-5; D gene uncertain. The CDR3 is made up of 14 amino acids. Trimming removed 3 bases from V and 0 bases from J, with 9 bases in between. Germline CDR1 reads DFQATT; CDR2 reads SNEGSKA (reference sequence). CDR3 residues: CSASTRNSNQPQHF. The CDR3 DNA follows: TGCAGTGCTAGTACCAGAAATAGCAATCAGCCCCAGCATTTT.

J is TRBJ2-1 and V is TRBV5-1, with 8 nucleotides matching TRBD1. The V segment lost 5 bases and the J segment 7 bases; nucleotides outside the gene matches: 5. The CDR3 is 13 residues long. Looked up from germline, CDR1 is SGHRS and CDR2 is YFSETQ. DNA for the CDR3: TGCGCCAGCAGATACCAGGGGGCGAATGAGCAGTTCTTC. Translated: CASRYQGANEQFF.

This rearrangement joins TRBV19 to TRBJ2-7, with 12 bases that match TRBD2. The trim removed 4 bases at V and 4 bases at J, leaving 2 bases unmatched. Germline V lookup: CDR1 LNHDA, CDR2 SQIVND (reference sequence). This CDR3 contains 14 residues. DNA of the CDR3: TGTGCCAGTAGTACCGGGACTAGCGGGTACGAGCAGTACTTC. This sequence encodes CASSTGTSGYEQYF. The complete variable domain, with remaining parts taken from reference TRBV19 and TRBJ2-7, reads DGGITQSPKYLFRKEGQNVTLSCEQNLNHDAMYWYRQDPGQGLRLIYYSQIVNDFQKGDIAEGYSVSREKKESFPLTVTSAQKNPTAFYLCASSTGTSGYEQYFGPGTRLTVT.